This TCR beta chain was recovered during a study of blood T cell repertoires in COVID-19. Study-level background: Samples came from the United States, Italy and Spain, spanning acute and convalescent COVID-19. T cells, B-cell-depleted T cells, or PBMCs provided the cDNA or gDNA that served as material.

After removal of 1 base from V and 5 bases from J, the junction contained 5 bases not matched to a gene. Germline assignment: CDR1 SGHVS and CDR2 FNYEAQ. The CDR3 sequence is 15 residues long. Libraries were prepared by immunoSEQ multiplex PCR; TCRdb keeps only in-frame clonotypes and omits some of them. This sample has approximately 270,000 clones, with around nine tenths found just once. The rearrangement joins TRBV7-6 to TRBJ1-1, with 9 bases matching TRBD1. The specimen was peripheral blood. The TCR comes from a man in his forties or fifties with active or convalescent COVID-19. The CDR3 region has the DNA TGTGCCAGCAGCTTAGGGGGACAGGGATATACTGAAGCTTTCTTT. It codes for CASSLGGQGYTEAFF.